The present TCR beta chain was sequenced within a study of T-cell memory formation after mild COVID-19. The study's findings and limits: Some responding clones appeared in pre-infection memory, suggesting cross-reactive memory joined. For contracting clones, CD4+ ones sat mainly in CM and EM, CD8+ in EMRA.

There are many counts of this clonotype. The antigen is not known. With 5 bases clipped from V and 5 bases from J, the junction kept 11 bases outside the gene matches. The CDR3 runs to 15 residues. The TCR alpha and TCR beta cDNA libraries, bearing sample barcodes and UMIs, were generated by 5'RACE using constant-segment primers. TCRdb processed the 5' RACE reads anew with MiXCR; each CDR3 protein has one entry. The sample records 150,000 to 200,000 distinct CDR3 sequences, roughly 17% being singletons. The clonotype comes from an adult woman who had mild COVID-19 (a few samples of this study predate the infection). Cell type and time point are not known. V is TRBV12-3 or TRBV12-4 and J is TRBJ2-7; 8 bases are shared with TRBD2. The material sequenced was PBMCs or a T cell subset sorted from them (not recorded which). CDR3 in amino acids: CASSPRGGSIHEQYF. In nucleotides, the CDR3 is TGTGCCAGCAGTCCTCGCGGGGGGAGTATTCACGAGCAGTACTTC.